Presented here are 21 T cell receptor beta chains from one specimen sequenced in a study of immune characterization of retroperitoneal liposarcoma. TCRdb re-derived calls from the PCR reads in MiXCR, one entry per CDR3 protein. The sample records nearly 2,500 distinct CDR3 sequences, roughly 50% being singletons. Sequencing used tumor tissue. These TCRs come from a female donor with retroperitoneal liposarcoma.

The chain has TRBV12-3 or TRBV12-4 and TRBJ2-1; 10 nucleotides line up with TRBD2. The V segment lost 5 bases and the J segment 5 bases; nucleotides outside the gene matches: 6. The CDR3 is made up of 15 amino acids. CDR3 protein: CASSPTSGEHNEQFF. In nucleotides, the CDR3 is TGTGCCAGCAGTCCTACTAGCGGGGAACACAATGAGCAGTTCTTC.

V and J are TRBV6-1 and TRBJ2-3; TRBD1 might be the D (5 bases). V shed 1 base and J shed 1 base, with 12 bases lying between them. This CDR3 is built from 16 residues. CDR1 MNHNS and CDR2 SASEGT come from the germline V gene. The CDR3 nucleotides are TGTGCCAGCAGTGAAGACAAGGGGTTCCGCACAGATACGCAGTATTTT. Amino acid sequence: CASSEDKGFRTDTQYF.

In its sample, this clonotype ranks as medium-sized (0.01 to 0.1%). The chain combines TRBV7-6 with TRBJ2-5; 13 bases agree with TRBD2. Germline CDR1 reads SGHVS; CDR2 reads FNYEAQ. CDR3 length: 15 amino acids. V gave up 3 bases and J gave up 11 bases; unmatched junction bases: 9. In nucleotides, the CDR3 is TGTGCCAGCAGCTTGGGACTAGCGGGGATCAATGAGCAGTACTTC. Protein: CASSLGLAGINEQYF.

J is TRBJ1-4 and V is TRBV12-5; weak D call: TRBD1 (5 bases). The length of the CDR3 is 14 residues. V was clipped by 6 bases and J by 0 bases, with 8 bases between them. Germline-derived CDR1 and CDR2 are LGHNT and FRNRAP. The DNA for the CDR3 is TGTGCTAGTGGACAGGTGGCAACTAATGAAAAACTGTTTTTT. The encoded protein is CASGQVATNEKLFF. Combining the CDR3 with reference TRBV12-5 and TRBJ1-4 gives the whole variable domain DARVTQTPRHKVTEMGQEVTMRCQPILGHNTVFWYRQTMMQGLELLAYFRNRAPLDDSGMPKDRFSAEMPDATLATLKIQPSEPRDSAVYFCASGQVATNEKLFFGSGTQLSVL.

J is TRBJ2-1 and V is TRBV28; D not resolved. Trimming left V 2 bases short and J 7 bases short, with 18 bases between. The CDR3 contains 16 residues. Germline assignment: CDR1 MDHEN and CDR2 SYDVKM. The CDR3 protein is CASSLKAGRVRNEQFF. The DNA of the CDR3 is TGTGCCAGCAGTTTAAAGGCCGGACGGGTCCGGAATGAGCAGTTCTTC.

The chain joins TRBV7-2 to TRBJ2-3, with no clear D. CDR1 is SGHTA, CDR2 FQGNSA, per germline. CDR3 size: 12 residues. The V and J ends lost 1 base and 9 bases respectively, with 8 bases between them. The DNA for the CDR3 is TGTGCCAGCAGCTTAGTGGAGAGCACGCAGTATTTT. Its translation: CASSLVESTQYF. Drawing the rest from reference TRBV7-2 and TRBJ2-3, the complete variable domain is GAGVSQSPSNKVTEKGKDVELRCDPISGHTALYWYRQSLGQGLEFLIYFQGNSAPDKSGLPSDRFSAERTGGSVSTLTIQRTQQEDSAVYLCASSLVESTQYFGPGTRLTVL.

This clonotype was observed a few times. The chain joins TRBV11-3 to TRBJ2-5, with 10 bases aligning to TRBD2. J was trimmed by 11 bases and V by 2 bases; bases with no gene match: 11. CDR1 is SGHNT and CDR2 is YENEEA in the germline V gene. The length of the CDR3 is 15 residues. The CDR3 coding sequence is TGTGCCAGCAGCTTACTAGCGGGAGTAAGCAATGAGCAGTACTTC. This gives the protein CASSLLAGVSNEQYF.

There are a few counts of this clonotype. The chain's CDR3 is CASSYSGLAGVYNEQFF. The CDR3 DNA reads TGTGCCAGCAGTTACTCGGGACTAGCGGGAGTATATAATGAGCAGTTCTTC. This rearrangement joins TRBV6-6 to TRBJ2-1, with 14 positions matching TRBD2. Germline values: CDR1 MNHNY, CDR2 SVGAGI (reference sequence). V gave up 0 bases and J gave up 7 bases; unmatched junction bases: 5. This CDR3 is 17 amino acids long.

This clonotype was picked up one time. CDR3 nucleotide sequence: TGTGCCTCGCGACAGGGAGAAGGCGAGCAGTACTTC. This sequence encodes CASRQGEGEQYF. The chain joins TRBV12-3 or TRBV12-4 to TRBJ2-1; 7 nucleotides match TRBD1. The DNA end is more similar to TRBJ2-7, so the J call may be wrong. CDR3 size: 12 residues.

The sample holds a few counts of this clonotype. The chain combines TRBV6-1 with TRBJ2-1, with 10 bases identical to TRBD2. The CDR3 consists of 16 residues. CDR1 is MNHNS, CDR2 SASEGT, per germline. V lost 4 bases to trimming and J lost 2 bases; unmatched junction nucleotides: 5. This CDR3 reads CASSATTSGAYNEQFF. Here the CDR3 DNA reads TGTGCCAGCAGTGCCACTACTAGCGGGGCCTACAATGAGCAGTTCTTC.

The chain uses TRBV6-1 and TRBJ2-1; maybe TRBD2 (5 bases). Germline V gene data show CDR1 as MNHNS and CDR2 as SASEGT. CDR3 length equals 13 residues. The V gene lost 7 bases and the J gene lost 10 bases, with 17 bases spanning the gap. DNA for the CDR3: TGTGCCAGCAAGGAGGTTACGGAGGTCGAGCAGTTCTTC. Amino acids: CASKEVTEVEQFF.

The rearrangement links TRBV6-6 to TRBJ1-5; D uncertain. The CDR3 is made up of 15 amino acids. Germline CDR1 MNHNY, CDR2 SVGAGI (reference sequence). V dropped 0 bases and J dropped 0 bases, with 6 bases sitting between them. The CDR3 bases are TGTGCCAGCAGTTACTCAGGGTATAGCAATCAGCCCCAGCATTTT. Translation gives CASSYSGYSNQPQHF.

This clonotype has more than one count but fewer than ten. The chain couples TRBV12-3 or TRBV12-4 to TRBJ2-1, with 9 bases aligning to TRBD2. Trimming cost V 5 bases and J 5 bases; bases outside gene matches: 7. The CDR3 has 15 residues. The CDR3 DNA is TGTGCCAGCAGTCCGCGGGAGGGTATAAACAATGAGCAGTTCTTC. It yields the protein CASSPREGINNEQFF.

V is TRBV7-2 and J is TRBJ2-1, with 9 positions matching TRBD1. The J call could be wrong; TRBJ2-5 is a better fit for the DNA end. This CDR3 region has 15 residues. CDR1 and CDR2 (germline): SGHTA, FQGNSA. The CDR3 loop reads CASSLVGQGKETQYF. CDR3 bases: TGTGCCAGCAGCTTAGTGGGACAGGGCAAAGAGACCCAGTACTTC.

The rearrangement links TRBV11-3 to TRBJ1-1, with TRBD1 as a possible D gene (5 bases). The CDR3 is 13 residues long. Trimming removed 3 bases at V and 3 bases at J, with 8 bases between. Germline V gene data show CDR1 as SGHNT and CDR2 as YENEEA. CDR3 region: CASSFETDTEAFF. The DNA of the CDR3 is TGTGCCAGCAGCTTCGAGACAGACACTGAAGCTTTCTTT.

This clonotype was detected once. The chain links TRBV12-3 or TRBV12-4 to TRBJ2-3; 10 nucleotides align to TRBD2. V trimming: 3 bases; J trimming: 2 bases; junction bases outside the gene matches: 2. This CDR3 has 15 residues. The CDR3 protein is CASSLSGGVTDTQYF. Here the CDR3 DNA reads TGTGCCAGCAGTTTGAGCGGGGGGGTCACAGATACGCAGTATTTT.

This clonotype was seen only a few times. The DNA of the CDR3 is TGTGCCAGCAGTTTAGAGGGTAATGAAAAACTGTTTTTT. Its translation: CASSLEGNEKLFF. The chain recombines TRBV12-3 or TRBV12-4 with TRBJ1-4; D call uncertain. This CDR3 has 13 amino acids. V was pared by 1 base and J by 4 bases, with 4 bases between.

This sequence joins TRBV6-1 and TRBJ2-7, with 7 bases matching TRBD2. Trimming took 5 bases from V and 2 from J; bases not matched to a gene: 12. The CDR3 has 16 amino acids. CDR1 MNHNS and CDR2 SASEGT come from the germline V gene. This CDR3 is CASSPLEGLAAYEQYF. The CDR3 DNA is TGTGCCAGCAGTCCCCTGGAGGGGCTAGCGGCCTACGAGCAGTACTTC.

V is TRBV6-1 and J is TRBJ1-1, with D tentatively TRBD1 (5 bases). The germline V gene has CDR1 MNHNS and CDR2 SASEGT. There are 12 residues in the CDR3. V lost 11 bases and J lost 2, with 12 bases in between. In nucleotides, the CDR3 is TGTGCCGGGGGTGCACGCAACACTGAAGCTTTCTTT. Protein product: CAGGARNTEAFF.

There are a few counts of this clonotype. V gene TRBV6-1 combines with J gene TRBJ2-2; D is undetermined. The germline gives CDR1 MNHNS, CDR2 SASEGT. V was shortened by 10 bases and J by 1 base, with 7 bases between the two germline ends. This CDR3 spans 12 amino acids. The CDR3 DNA is TGTGCCACGCACGGGAACACCGGGGAGCTGTTTTTT. Translation gives CATHGNTGELFF.

This rearrangement joins TRBV6-6 to TRBJ2-1; D may be TRBD2 (5 bases). This CDR3 comprises 13 residues. V gave up 10 bases and J gave up 1 base, with 11 bases separating them. Germline CDR1 reads MNHNY; CDR2 reads SVGAGI (reference sequence). The CDR3 region has the DNA TGTGCCACCCAAGGGAGTTCCTACAATGAGCAGTTCTTC. This translates into CATQGSSYNEQFF.